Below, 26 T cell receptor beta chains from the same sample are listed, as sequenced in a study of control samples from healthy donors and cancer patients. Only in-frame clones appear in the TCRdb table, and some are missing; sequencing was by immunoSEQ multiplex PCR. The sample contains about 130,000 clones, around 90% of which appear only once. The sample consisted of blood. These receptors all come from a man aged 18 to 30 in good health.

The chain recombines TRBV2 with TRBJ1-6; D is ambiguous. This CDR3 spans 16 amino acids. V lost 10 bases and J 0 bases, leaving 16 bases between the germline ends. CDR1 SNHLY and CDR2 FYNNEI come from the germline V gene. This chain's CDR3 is CATRVGKSSYNSPLHF. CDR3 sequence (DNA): TGTGCCACTCGGGTGGGGAAGAGCTCCTATAATTCACCCCTCCACTTT.

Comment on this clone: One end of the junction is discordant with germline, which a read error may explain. The CDR3 region has the DNA TGTGCCAGCACTGAAGATTGGGACAGTTGGAGCGAAAAACTGTTTTTT. This sequence encodes CASTEDWDSWSEKLFF. The gene calls are TRBV6-1 and TRBJ1-4; the match to TRBD1 covers 7 bases. The CDR3 spans 16 residues. Germline assignment: CDR1 MNHNS and CDR2 SASEGT.

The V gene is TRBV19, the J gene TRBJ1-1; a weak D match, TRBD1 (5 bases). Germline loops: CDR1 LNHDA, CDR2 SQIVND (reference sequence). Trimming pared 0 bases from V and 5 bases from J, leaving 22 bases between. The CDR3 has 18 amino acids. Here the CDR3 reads CASSIDLTAGGWGTEAFF. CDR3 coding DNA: TGTGCCAGTAGTATAGATTTAACTGCGGGGGGATGGGGGACTGAAGCTTTCTTT.

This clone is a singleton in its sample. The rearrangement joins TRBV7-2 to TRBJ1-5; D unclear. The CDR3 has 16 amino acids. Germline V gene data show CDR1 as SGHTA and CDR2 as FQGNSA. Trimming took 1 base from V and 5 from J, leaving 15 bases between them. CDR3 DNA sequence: TGTGCCAGCAGCTTAGGGCCCGGGAGCCCAGATCAGCCCCAGCATTTT. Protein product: CASSLGPGSPDQPQHF.

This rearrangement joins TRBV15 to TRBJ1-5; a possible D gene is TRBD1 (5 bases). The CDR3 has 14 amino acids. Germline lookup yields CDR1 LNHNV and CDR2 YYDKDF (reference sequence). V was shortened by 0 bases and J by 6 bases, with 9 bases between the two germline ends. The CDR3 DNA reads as TGTGCCACCAGCAGAGAGAGGGGAACTCAGCCCCAGCATTTT. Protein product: CATSRERGTQPQHF. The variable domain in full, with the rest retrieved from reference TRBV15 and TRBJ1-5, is DAMVIQNPRYQVTQFGKPVTLSCSQTLNHNVMYWYQQKSSQAPKLLFHYYDKDFNNEADTPDNFQSRRPNTSFCFLDIRSPGLGDTAMYLCATSRERGTQPQHFGDGTRLSIL.

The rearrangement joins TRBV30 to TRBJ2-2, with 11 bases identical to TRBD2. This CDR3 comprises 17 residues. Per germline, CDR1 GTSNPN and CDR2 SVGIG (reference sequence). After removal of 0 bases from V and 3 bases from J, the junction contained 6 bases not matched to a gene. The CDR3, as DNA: TGTGCCTGGAGTGTACCGGGACTAGCGGCCTACACCGGGGAGCTGTTTTTT. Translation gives CAWSVPGLAAYTGELFF.

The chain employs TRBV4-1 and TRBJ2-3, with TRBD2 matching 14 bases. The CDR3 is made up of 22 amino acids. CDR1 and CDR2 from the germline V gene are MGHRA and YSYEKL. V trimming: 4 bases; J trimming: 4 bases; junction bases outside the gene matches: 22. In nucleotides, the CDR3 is TGCGCCAGCAGCCCACTTGAGTTTCGATTACCGACTAGCGGGGGGGCCCCAGATACGCAGTATTTT. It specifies CASSPLEFRLPTSGGAPDTQYF.

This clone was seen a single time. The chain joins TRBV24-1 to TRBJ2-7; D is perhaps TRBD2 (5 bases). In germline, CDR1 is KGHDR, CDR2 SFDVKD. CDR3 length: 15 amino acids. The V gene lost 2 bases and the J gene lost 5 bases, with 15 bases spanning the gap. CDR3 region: CATSDWWERTDEQYV. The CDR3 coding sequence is TGTGCCACCAGTGATTGGTGGGAGCGGACCGACGAGCAGTACGTC.

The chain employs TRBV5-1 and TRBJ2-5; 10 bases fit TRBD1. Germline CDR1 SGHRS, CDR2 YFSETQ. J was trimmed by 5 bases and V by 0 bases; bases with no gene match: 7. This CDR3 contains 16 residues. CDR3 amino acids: CASSLGQGALGETQYF. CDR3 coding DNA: TGCGCCAGCAGCTTGGGACAGGGGGCGCTTGGGGAGACCCAGTACTTC.

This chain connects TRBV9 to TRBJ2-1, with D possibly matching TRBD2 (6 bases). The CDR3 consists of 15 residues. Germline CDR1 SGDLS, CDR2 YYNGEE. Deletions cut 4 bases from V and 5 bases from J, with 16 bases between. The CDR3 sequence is CASSPPGRTNNEQFF. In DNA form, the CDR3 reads TGTGCCAGCAGCCCTCCCGGGAGAACCAACAATGAGCAGTTCTTC. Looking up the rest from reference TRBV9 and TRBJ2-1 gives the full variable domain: DSGVTQTPKHLITATGQRVTLRCSPRSGDLSVYWYQQSLDQGLQFLIQYYNGEERAKGNILERFSAQQFPDLHSELNLSSLELGDSALYFCASSPPGRTNNEQFFGPGTRLTVL.

In nucleotides, the CDR3 is TGTGCCAGCAGTTTTAGGTGGTCCGACAGGAGCAATCAGCCCCAGCATTTT. Residues: CASSFRWSDRSNQPQHF. The chain couples TRBV28 to TRBJ1-5; a weak D match, TRBD1 (6 bases). The CDR3 runs 17 residues. The germline CDR1 and CDR2 sequences are MDHEN and SYDVKM. V was trimmed by 3 bases and J by 1 base, leaving 16 bases between them.

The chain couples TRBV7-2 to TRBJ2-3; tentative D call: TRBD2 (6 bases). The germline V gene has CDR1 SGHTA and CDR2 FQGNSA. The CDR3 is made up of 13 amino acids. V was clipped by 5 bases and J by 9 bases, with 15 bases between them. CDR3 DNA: TGTGCCAGCAGCAGTAGCGGCCTTCTGACGCAGTATTTT. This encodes CASSSSGLLTQYF.

CDR3 nucleotides: TGTGCCAGCAGTGAAGCAGTAACAGGGTCTTTCCAGGGAAATGAGCAGTTCTTC. Amino acid sequence: CASSEAVTGSFQGNEQFF. This chain joins TRBV6-1 and TRBJ2-1; D possibly corresponds to TRBD1 (6 bases). The V and J ends lost 0 bases and 7 bases respectively, with 22 bases between them. Germline V gives CDR1 MNHNS, CDR2 SASEGT. The CDR3 has 18 residues.

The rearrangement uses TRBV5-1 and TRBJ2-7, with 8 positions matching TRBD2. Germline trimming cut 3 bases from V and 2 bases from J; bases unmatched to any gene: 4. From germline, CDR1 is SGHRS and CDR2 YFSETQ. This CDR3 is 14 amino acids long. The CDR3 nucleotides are TGCGCCAGCAGCTCCGGGGGGGGAACCTACGAGCAGTACTTC. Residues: CASSSGGGTYEQYF. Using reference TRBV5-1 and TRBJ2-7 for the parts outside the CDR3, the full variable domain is KAGVTQTPRYLIKTRGQQVTLSCSPISGHRSVSWYQQTPGQGLQFLFEYFSETQRNKGNFPGRFSGRQFSNSRSEMNVSTLELGDSALYLCASSSGGGTYEQYFGPGTRLTVT.

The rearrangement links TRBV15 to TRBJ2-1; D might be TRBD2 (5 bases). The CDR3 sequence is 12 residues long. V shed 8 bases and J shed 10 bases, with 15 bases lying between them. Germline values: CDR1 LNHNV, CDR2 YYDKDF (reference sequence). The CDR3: CATSSVPGEQFF. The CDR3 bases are TGTGCCACCTCCTCCGTCCCGGGGGAGCAGTTCTTC.

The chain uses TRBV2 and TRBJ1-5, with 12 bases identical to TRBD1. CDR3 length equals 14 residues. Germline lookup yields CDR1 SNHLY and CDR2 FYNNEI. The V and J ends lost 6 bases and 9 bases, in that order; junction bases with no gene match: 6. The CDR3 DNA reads TGTGCCAGCAGAGGGACAGGGGGCGCGGGGCCCCAGCATTTT. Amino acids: CASRGTGGAGPQHF.

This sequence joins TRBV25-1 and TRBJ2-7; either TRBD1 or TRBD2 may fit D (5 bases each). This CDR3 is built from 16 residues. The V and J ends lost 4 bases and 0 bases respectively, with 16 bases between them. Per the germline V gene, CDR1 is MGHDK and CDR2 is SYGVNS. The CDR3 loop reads CASSARDLPSSYEQYV. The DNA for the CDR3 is TGTGCCAGCAGTGCCAGGGACCTACCAAGCTCCTACGAGCAGTACGTC.

In DNA form, the CDR3 reads TGTGCCAGCAGCGGCCGGGGGGGTGTCGATACGCAGTATTTT. Amino acids: CASSGRGGVDTQYF. The rearrangement uses TRBV9 and TRBJ2-3, with 8 bases that match TRBD2. The J segment lost 6 bases and the V segment lost 3 bases, leaving 6 bases of the junction unmatched. The CDR3 runs to 14 residues. From germline, CDR1 is SGDLS and CDR2 YYNGEE.

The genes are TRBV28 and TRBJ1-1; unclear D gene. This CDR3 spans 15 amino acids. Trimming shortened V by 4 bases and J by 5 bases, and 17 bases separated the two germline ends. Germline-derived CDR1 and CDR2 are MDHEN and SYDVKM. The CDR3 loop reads CASSSPGVGGTEAFF. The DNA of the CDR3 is TGTGCCAGCAGTTCCCCCGGGGTGGGAGGAACTGAAGCTTTCTTT.

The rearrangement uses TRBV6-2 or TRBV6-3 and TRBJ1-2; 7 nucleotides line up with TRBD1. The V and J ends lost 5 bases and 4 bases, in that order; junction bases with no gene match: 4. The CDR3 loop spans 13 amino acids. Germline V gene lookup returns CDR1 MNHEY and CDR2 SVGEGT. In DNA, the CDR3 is TGTGCCAGCAGTCCGACAGGGATCTATGGCTACACCTTC. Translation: CASSPTGIYGYTF.

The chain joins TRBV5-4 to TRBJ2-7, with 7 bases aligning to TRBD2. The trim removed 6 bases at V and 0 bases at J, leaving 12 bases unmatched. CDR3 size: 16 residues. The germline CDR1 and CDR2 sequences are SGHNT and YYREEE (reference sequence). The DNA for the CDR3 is TGTGCCAGCACTCGACCCGGGACTATCGTCTCCTACGAGCAGTACGTC. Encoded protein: CASTRPGTIVSYEQYV.

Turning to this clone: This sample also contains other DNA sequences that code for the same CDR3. The CDR3 region has the DNA TGTGCCAGCAGTTTAGGAGCTGGAAACACCATATATTTT. As protein: CASSLGAGNTIYF. The chain employs TRBV28 and TRBJ1-3; the D is unclear. The CDR3 is 13 residues long. Trimming removed 2 bases at V and 2 bases at J, with 4 bases between. Germline CDR1 MDHEN, CDR2 SYDVKM.

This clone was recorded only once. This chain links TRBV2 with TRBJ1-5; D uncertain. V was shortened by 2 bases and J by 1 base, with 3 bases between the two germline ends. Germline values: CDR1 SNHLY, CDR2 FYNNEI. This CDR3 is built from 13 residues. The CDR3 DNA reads TGTGCCAGCAGTGAACAGAGCAATCAGCCCCAGCATTTT. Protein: CASSEQSNQPQHF.

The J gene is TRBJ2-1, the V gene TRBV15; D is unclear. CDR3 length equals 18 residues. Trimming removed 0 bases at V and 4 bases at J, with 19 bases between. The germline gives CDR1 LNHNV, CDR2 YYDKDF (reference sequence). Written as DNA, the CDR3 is TGTGCCACCAGCAGAGATCTAGGGTGGTCGAAGGAATACAATGAGCAGTTCTTC. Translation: CATSRDLGWSKEYNEQFF.

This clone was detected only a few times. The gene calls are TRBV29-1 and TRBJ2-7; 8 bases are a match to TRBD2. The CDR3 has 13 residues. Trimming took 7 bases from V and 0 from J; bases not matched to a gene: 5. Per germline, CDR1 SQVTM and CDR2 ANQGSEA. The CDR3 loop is CSAAGGDSYEQYF. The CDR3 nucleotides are TGCAGCGCCGCCGGGGGGGACTCCTACGAGCAGTACTTC.

The CDR3 loop reads CASSPGSYEQYF. The CDR3, as DNA: TGTGCCAGCAGCCCAGGATCCTACGAGCAGTACTTC. This chain connects TRBV28 to TRBJ2-7; D is undetermined. V lost 6 bases to trimming and J lost 1 base, with 7 bases between them. Germline V gene sequence: CDR1 MDHEN, CDR2 SYDVKM. The CDR3 has 12 residues.